This TCR beta chain was documented in a study of shared clonotypes between healthy human individuals. Background on the study: Plates per donor: three CD4 naive, three CD4 memory, two CD8 naive, one CD8 memory. Notes on the study in general: In contrast to clonotypes shared by all four donors, non-shared clonotypes had lower generation probabilities.

The germline gives CDR1 MNHEY, CDR2 SMNVEV (reference sequence). This CDR3 is 13 amino acids long. V dropped 2 bases and J dropped 3 bases, with 8 bases sitting between them. Data came from immunoSEQ multiplex PCR; TCRdb stores just in-frame clones and leaves some out. The sample gives about 550,000 clones, 95% of which show up once; 0.095% to 0.12% is in the top ten. On this clone: Its target is unknown.

Naivety among CD8 cells was defined by CD45RO negativity and positive CCR7 selection, thereby excluding terminally differentiated effector memory CD45RA+ cells. The source is a woman in her 30s in good health. The sample was naive CD8+ T cells sorted from blood. The chain carries TRBV27 and TRBJ2-7; D unresolved. CDR3: CASSLVADYEQYF. The CDR3 region has the DNA TGTGCCAGCAGTTTAGTGGCGGACTACGAGCAGTACTTC.